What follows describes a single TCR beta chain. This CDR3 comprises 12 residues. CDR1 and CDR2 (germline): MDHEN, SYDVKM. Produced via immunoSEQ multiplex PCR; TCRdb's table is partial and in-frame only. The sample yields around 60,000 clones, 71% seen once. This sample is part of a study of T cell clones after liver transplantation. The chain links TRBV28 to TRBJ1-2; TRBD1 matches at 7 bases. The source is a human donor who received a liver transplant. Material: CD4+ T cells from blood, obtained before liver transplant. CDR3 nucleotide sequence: TGTTCGGCGGGACAGCGTAACTATGGCTACACCTTC. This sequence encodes CSAGQRNYGYTF.